The 28 T cell receptor beta chains below were found in one sample sequenced in a study of cytotoxic CD8 clonotypes in ibrutinib-treated CLL. Assay: immunoSEQ multiplex PCR; the TCRdb copy retains only in-frame clones and omits some. The profile covers thousands of clones, with 70% to 85% appearing a single time and about 3.7% taken by the ten largest. The specimen was PBMCs, collected before ibrutinib treatment. These receptors originate from a human donor with chronic lymphocytic leukemia.

The V and J genes are TRBV28 and TRBJ1-4; D might be TRBD1 (5 bases). Germline V gene sequence: CDR1 MDHEN, CDR2 SYDVKM. The CDR3 is 16 amino acids. V was clipped by 4 bases and J by 2 bases, with 14 bases between them. CDR3 coding DNA: TGTGCCAGCAGTTATCGGTCAGGGATGACTAATGAAAAACTGTTTTTT. This gives the protein CASSYRSGMTNEKLFF.

The CDR3: CASSSARTGFGEQYF. The CDR3 DNA reads TGTGCCAGCAGCTCTGCGCGGACAGGGTTCGGGGAGCAGTACTTC. V is TRBV7-8 and J is TRBJ2-7; 8 positions agree with TRBD1. J lost 7 bases, V lost 4 bases, and 12 bases had no gene match. Germline assignment: CDR1 SGHVS and CDR2 FQNEAQ. The CDR3 contains 15 residues.

The gene calls are TRBV19 and TRBJ1-1; 7 nucleotides align to TRBD1. The CDR3 has 16 amino acids. CDR1 LNHDA and CDR2 SQIVND come from the germline V gene (reference sequence). After removal of 4 bases from V and 3 bases from J, the junction contained 11 bases not matched to a gene. In DNA form, the CDR3 reads TGTGCCAGTAGTAATTTTAATGGACAGGCTCACACTGAAGCTTTCTTT. Amino acids: CASSNFNGQAHTEAFF.

The chain recombines TRBV23-1 with TRBJ1-1, with D possibly TRBD1 on 6 matching bases. TRBV23-1 counts as an open reading frame of uncertain function. The CDR3 contains 15 residues. V lost 3 bases and J lost 1, with 12 bases in between. CDR3 protein: CASSQPGGPNTEAFF. The CDR3, as DNA: TGCGCCAGCAGTCAGCCGGGGGGCCCGAACACTGAAGCTTTCTTT.

V gene TRBV5-8 combines with J gene TRBJ1-5; perhaps TRBD1 as D (6 bases). The CDR3 has 20 residues. Germline CDR1 is SGHTS and CDR2 is YDEGEE. Trimming took off 4 bases at V and 3 bases at J, with 29 bases between the two ends. In DNA form, the CDR3 reads TGTGCCAGCAGCCTGCTAGTAGGACCTTCGACAGGACCATACAATCAGCCCCAGCATTTT. Translating it yields CASSLLVGPSTGPYNQPQHF.

The chain recombines TRBV28 with TRBJ2-3, with TRBD2 as a possible D gene (7 bases). This CDR3 region has 13 residues. Germline CDR1 MDHEN, CDR2 SYDVKM. V lost 3 bases and J 9 bases, leaving 13 bases between the germline ends. For the CDR3, the DNA is TGTGCCAGCAGTTTGGGGGGGGCGCAGACGCAGTATTTT. It translates to CASSLGGAQTQYF.

This sequence joins TRBV6-6 and TRBJ1-2; 9 bases are a match to TRBD1. CDR1 is MNHNY and CDR2 is SVGAGI in the germline V gene (reference sequence). The CDR3 runs 13 residues. J gave up 5 bases and V 4 bases, and 2 bases lay outside the gene matches. CDR3 DNA sequence: TGTGCCAGCAGTTCGGACAGGGGATATGGCTACACCTTC. It is translated as CASSSDRGYGYTF.

The rearrangement joins TRBV18 to TRBJ2-2, with TRBD2 matching 10 bases. The germline V gene encodes CDR1 KGHSH and CDR2 LQKENI. J lost 0 bases, V lost 3 bases, and 4 bases had no gene match. CDR3 length: 17 amino acids. The CDR3 DNA follows: TGTGCCAGCTCACCTCGGACTAGCGGAACGAACACCGGGGAGCTGTTTTTT. The encoded protein is CASSPRTSGTNTGELFF.

This chain links TRBV29-1 with TRBJ2-3; 8 bases map to TRBD2. This CDR3 comprises 15 residues. CDR1 and CDR2 (germline): SQVTM, ANQGSEA. V lost 7 bases to trimming and J lost 0 bases; unmatched junction nucleotides: 9. The CDR3 protein is CSATLTSASTDTQYF. In DNA, the CDR3 is TGCAGCGCCACCTTGACTAGCGCTAGCACAGATACGCAGTATTTT.

V is TRBV6-1 and J is TRBJ2-3; no reliable D call. The CDR3 length is 11 residues. Germline-derived CDR1 and CDR2 are MNHNS and SASEGT. V lost 2 bases and J lost 9, with 6 bases in between. CDR3 residues: CASSEPTTQYF. CDR3 coding DNA: TGTGCCAGCAGTGAACCCACCACGCAGTATTTT.

This clone was found a few times. The chain recombines TRBV19 with TRBJ1-2; D remains ambiguous. Deletions cut 5 bases from V and 2 bases from J, with 18 bases between. This CDR3 region has 16 residues. Germline assignment: CDR1 LNHDA and CDR2 SQIVND (reference sequence). CDR3 loop: CASSYPQRTGNYGYTF. As DNA, the CDR3 is TGTGCCAGTAGTTATCCCCAGCGGACGGGAAACTATGGCTACACCTTC.

V gene TRBV2 combines with J gene TRBJ2-3; TRBD1 is a possible D gene (5 bases). The CDR3 has 15 amino acids. The V and J ends lost 8 bases and 0 bases respectively, with 15 bases between them. Germline loops: CDR1 SNHLY, CDR2 FYNNEI. In DNA form, the CDR3 reads TGTGCCAGCGGGAAGCAGGGTATGAGCACAGATACGCAGTATTTT. Amino acids: CASGKQGMSTDTQYF.

This clone was observed a handful of times. V and J are TRBV2 and TRBJ2-1; D ambiguous. With 7 bases removed from V and 4 bases from J, the gap between germline ends came to 5 bases. The CDR3 length is 11 residues. Germline CDR1 and CDR2: SNHLY and FYNNEI. The CDR3 DNA reads as TGTGCCAGCACACCTTACAATGAGCAGTTCTTC. It codes for CASTPYNEQFF.

The chain combines TRBV6-5 with TRBJ2-5, with TRBD1 as a possible D gene (5 bases). The germline V gene has CDR1 MNHEY and CDR2 SVGAGI. V lost 5 bases to trimming and J lost 5 bases, with 18 bases between them. There are 15 residues in the CDR3. Here the CDR3 reads CASSRTLGVAETQYF. CDR3 nucleotides: TGTGCCAGCAGTCGGACCTTAGGGGTTGCGGAGACCCAGTACTTC.

The V call is TRBV5-6, the J call TRBJ2-5, with a possible D match to TRBD1 (6 bases). CDR1 is SGHDT and CDR2 is YYEEEE in the germline V gene. The CDR3 contains 13 residues. Trimming removed 6 bases at V and 0 bases at J, with 9 bases between. In DNA form, the CDR3 reads TGTGCCAGCATCCACAGGGACCAAGAGACCCAGTACTTC. This encodes CASIHRDQETQYF.

The genes are TRBV7-9 and TRBJ1-1, with D hard to call. The CDR3 is made up of 13 amino acids. The V and J ends lost 5 bases and 1 base respectively, with 8 bases between them. Germline assignment: CDR1 SEHNR and CDR2 FQNEAQ (reference sequence). In DNA form, the CDR3 reads TGTGCCAGCAGCCAAAAGGGGAACACTGAAGCTTTCTTT. Translated: CASSQKGNTEAFF.

The chain employs TRBV7-2 and TRBJ2-3, with 7 bases lining up with TRBD2. Germline CDR1 reads SGHTA; CDR2 reads FQGNSA. The V and J ends lost 1 base and 0 bases, in that order; junction bases with no gene match: 1. The length of the CDR3 is 15 residues. The CDR3 sequence is CASSLVAGSTDTQYF. The CDR3 nucleotides are TGTGCCAGCAGCTTAGTAGCGGGTAGCACAGATACGCAGTATTTT. Supplemented by reference TRBV7-2 and TRBJ2-3, the full variable domain reads GAGVSQSPSNKVTEKGKDVELRCDPISGHTALYWYRQSLGQGLEFLIYFQGNSAPDKSGLPSDRFSAERTGGSVSTLTIQRTQQEDSAVYLCASSLVAGSTDTQYFGPGTRLTVL.

This clone was seen a handful of times. The rearrangement links TRBV7-6 to TRBJ2-7; 12 bases match TRBD2. Germline assignment: CDR1 SGHVS and CDR2 FNYEAQ. V was pared by 4 bases and J by 4 bases, with 2 bases of the junction left unmatched. This CDR3 comprises 14 residues. The CDR3 protein is CASSSTSGRYEQYF. CDR3 DNA: TGTGCCAGCAGCTCAACTAGCGGGAGGTACGAGCAGTACTTC.

This clone was picked up a small number of times. The chain combines TRBV7-9 with TRBJ1-4; 7 bases are shared with TRBD1. CDR3 length equals 14 residues. With 5 bases clipped from V and 5 bases from J, the junction kept 5 bases outside the gene matches. Germline CDR1 SEHNR, CDR2 FQNEAQ (reference sequence). The CDR3, as DNA: TGTGCCAGCAGCGCGACAGGGATCAATGAAAAACTGTTTTTT. Residues: CASSATGINEKLFF.

This clone was seen just once. V is TRBV27 and J is TRBJ1-5; no firm D call. Germline V gene sequence: CDR1 MNHEY, CDR2 SMNVEV (reference sequence). With 4 bases removed from V and 6 bases from J, the gap between germline ends came to 13 bases. CDR3 length: 14 amino acids. CDR3 amino acids: CASSSGGKGQPQHF. CDR3 sequence (DNA): TGTGCCAGCAGTTCGGGTGGGAAGGGTCAGCCCCAGCATTTT.

This clone was observed a handful of times. CDR3 loop: CASSAGLNRNEQFF. The CDR3 bases are TGTGCCAGCAGTGCGGGACTCAATAGGAATGAGCAGTTCTTC. This chain connects TRBV7-3 to TRBJ2-1; a weak D match, TRBD2 (6 bases). The germline CDR1 and CDR2 sequences are SGHTA and FQGTGA. Between the trimmed V and J ends, which lost 6 bases and 7 bases, there was a span of 16 bases. The CDR3 is 14 residues long.

CDR3 amino acids: CASSQGVVWRASPSYEQYF. The CDR3 nucleotides are TGCGCCAGCAGCCAAGGGGTGGTTTGGCGGGCCTCCCCCTCCTACGAGCAGTACTTC. The chain employs TRBV4-3 and TRBJ2-7; weak D call: TRBD2 (5 bases). Germline CDR1 LGHNA, CDR2 YSLEER. The V and J ends lost 1 base and 0 bases respectively, with 22 bases between them. This CDR3 is built from 19 residues.

The chain carries TRBV29-1 and TRBJ2-7; 9 bases are a match to TRBD1. The CDR3 extends over 14 amino acids. The V gene's germline CDR1 is SQVTM and CDR2 ANQGSEA. The trim removed 7 bases at V and 1 base at J, leaving 8 bases unmatched. For the CDR3, the DNA is TGCAGCGCGCGGACAGGGGTAAATTCCTACGAGCAGTACTTC. This sequence encodes CSARTGVNSYEQYF.

The chain has TRBV6-1 and TRBJ1-2; perhaps TRBD1 as D (6 bases). Trimming cost V 1 base and J 8 bases, with 17 bases left between them. This CDR3 comprises 15 residues. Germline loops: CDR1 MNHNS, CDR2 SASEGT. CDR3 in DNA: TGTGCCAGCAGTGAAGGCCAGGGGCGGGCATCCGGCTACACCTTC. Its translation is CASSEGQGRASGYTF.

This clone showed up just once. V gene TRBV28 combines with J gene TRBJ2-7, with 14 bases fitting TRBD2. CDR1 is MDHEN and CDR2 is SYDVKM in the germline V gene. Losses at the gene ends were 4 bases for V and 5 bases for J; bases not matched to a gene: 7. CDR3 size: 16 residues. The CDR3 nucleotides read TGTGCCAGCAGTTCACGGAGACTAGCGGGAGGGAACGAGCAGTACTTC. It yields the protein CASSSRRLAGGNEQYF.

This clone was seen a few times. This chain connects TRBV7-6 to TRBJ1-5; D gene ambiguous. In germline, CDR1 is SGHVS, CDR2 FNYEAQ. The CDR3 totals 13 residues. The germline V and J ends were trimmed by 0 bases and 4 bases, with 4 bases remaining between them. The CDR3 sequence: CASSLARNQPQHF. The CDR3 DNA reads TGTGCCAGCAGCTTAGCGAGGAATCAGCCCCAGCATTTT.

The rearrangement joins TRBV6-6 to TRBJ2-7; D gene unclear. The CDR3 runs to 14 residues. Germline lookup yields CDR1 MNHNY and CDR2 SVGAGI (reference sequence). The germline V and J ends were trimmed by 0 bases and 0 bases, with 6 bases remaining between them. The CDR3 DNA reads as TGTGCCAGCAGTTACTCAGTGGGCTCCTACGAGCAGTACTTC. Translation: CASSYSVGSYEQYF.

The V and J genes are TRBV28 and TRBJ2-7, with 7 bases matching TRBD1. V was clipped by 7 bases and J by 4 bases; unmatched bases: 7. The CDR3 is 13 residues long. In germline, CDR1 is MDHEN, CDR2 SYDVKM. The CDR3 protein is CASIMTGNYEQYF. The CDR3 nucleotides read TGTGCCAGCATTATGACAGGGAATTACGAGCAGTACTTC.